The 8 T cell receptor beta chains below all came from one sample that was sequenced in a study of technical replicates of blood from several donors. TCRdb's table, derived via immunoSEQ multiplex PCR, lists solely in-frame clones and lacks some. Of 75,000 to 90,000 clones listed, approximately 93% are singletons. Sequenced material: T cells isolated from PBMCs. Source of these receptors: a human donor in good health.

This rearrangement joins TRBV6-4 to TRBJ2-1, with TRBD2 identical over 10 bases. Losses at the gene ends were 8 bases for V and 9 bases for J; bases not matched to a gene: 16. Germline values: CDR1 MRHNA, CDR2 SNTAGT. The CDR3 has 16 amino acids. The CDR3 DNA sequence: TGTGCCAGCGGACTTTACCTAGCGGGGGTGTTTAGTGAGCAGTTCTTC. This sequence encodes CASGLYLAGVFSEQFF.

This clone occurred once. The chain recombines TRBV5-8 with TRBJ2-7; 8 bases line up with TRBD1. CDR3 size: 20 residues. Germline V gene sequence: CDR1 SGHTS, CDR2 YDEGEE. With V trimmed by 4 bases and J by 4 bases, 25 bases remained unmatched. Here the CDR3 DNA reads TGTGCCAGCAGCCTTGGGTGGATCCCCATATCCAGGGGGCAACCTTACGAGCAGTACTTC. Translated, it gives CASSLGWIPISRGQPYEQYF.

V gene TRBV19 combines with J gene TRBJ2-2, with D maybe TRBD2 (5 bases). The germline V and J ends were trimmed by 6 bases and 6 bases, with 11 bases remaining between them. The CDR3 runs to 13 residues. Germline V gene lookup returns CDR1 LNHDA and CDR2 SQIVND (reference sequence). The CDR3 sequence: CASSSYGAGELFF. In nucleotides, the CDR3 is TGTGCCAGTAGCAGCTACGGGGCCGGGGAGCTGTTTTTT.

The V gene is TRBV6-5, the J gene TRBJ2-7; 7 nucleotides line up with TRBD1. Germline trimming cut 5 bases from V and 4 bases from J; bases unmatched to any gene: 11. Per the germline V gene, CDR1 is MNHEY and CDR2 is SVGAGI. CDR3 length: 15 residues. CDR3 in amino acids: CASSPRIDREYEQYF. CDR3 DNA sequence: TGTGCCAGCAGTCCACGAATAGACAGGGAGTACGAGCAGTACTTC.

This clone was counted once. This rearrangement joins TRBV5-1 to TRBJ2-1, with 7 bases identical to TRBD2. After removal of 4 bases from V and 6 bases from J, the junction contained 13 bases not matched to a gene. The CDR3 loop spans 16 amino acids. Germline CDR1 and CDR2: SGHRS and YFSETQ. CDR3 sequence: CASSELSGKKSNEQFF. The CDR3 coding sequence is TGCGCCAGCAGCGAACTAAGCGGGAAGAAAAGCAATGAGCAGTTCTTC.

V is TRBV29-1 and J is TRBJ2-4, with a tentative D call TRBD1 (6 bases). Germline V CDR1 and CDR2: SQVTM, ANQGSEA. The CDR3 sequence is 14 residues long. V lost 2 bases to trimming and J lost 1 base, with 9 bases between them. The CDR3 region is CSVELGQAKNIQYF. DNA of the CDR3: TGCAGCGTTGAATTAGGACAGGCCAAAAACATTCAGTACTTC.

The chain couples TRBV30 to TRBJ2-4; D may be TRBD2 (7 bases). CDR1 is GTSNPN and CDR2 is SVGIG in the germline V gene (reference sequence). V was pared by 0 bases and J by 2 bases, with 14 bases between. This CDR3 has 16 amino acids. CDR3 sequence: CAWSVHFGGPKNIQYF. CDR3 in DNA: TGTGCCTGGAGTGTACATTTCGGGGGGCCCAAAAACATTCAGTACTTC.

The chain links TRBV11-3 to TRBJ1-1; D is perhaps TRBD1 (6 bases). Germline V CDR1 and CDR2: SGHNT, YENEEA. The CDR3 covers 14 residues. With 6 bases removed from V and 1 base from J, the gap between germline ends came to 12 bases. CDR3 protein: CASRPGHENTEAFF. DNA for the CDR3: TGTGCCAGCAGGCCGGGACATGAGAACACTGAAGCTTTCTTT.